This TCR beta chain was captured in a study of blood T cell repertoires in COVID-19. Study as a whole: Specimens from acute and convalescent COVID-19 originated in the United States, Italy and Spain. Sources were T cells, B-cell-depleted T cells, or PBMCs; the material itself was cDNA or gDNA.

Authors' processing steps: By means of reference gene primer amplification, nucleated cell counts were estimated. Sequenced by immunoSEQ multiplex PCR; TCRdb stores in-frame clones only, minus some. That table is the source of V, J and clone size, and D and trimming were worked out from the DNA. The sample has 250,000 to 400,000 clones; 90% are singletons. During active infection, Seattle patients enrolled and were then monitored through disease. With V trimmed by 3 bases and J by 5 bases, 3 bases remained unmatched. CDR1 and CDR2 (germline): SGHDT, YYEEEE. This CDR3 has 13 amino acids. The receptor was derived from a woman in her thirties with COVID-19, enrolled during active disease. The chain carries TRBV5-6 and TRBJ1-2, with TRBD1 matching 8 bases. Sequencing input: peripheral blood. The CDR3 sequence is CASSSDRGYGYTF. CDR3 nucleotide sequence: TGTGCCAGCAGCTCCGACAGGGGATATGGCTACACCTTC.